Listed below are T cell receptor beta chains from one sample, sequenced in a study of radiation and T cells in renal cell carcinoma. The method was immunoSEQ multiplex PCR; TCRdb's version includes in-frame clones alone and lacks a portion of them. The repertoire holds over 60,000 clones, just over 85% seen once, with more than 20% in the top ten. Sequences were derived from blood, sampled from a patient whose treatment included radiotherapy and nephrectomy. The source is a woman in her fifties or sixties with renal cell carcinoma. CDR3s include the opening cysteine and the closing phenylalanine or tryptophan. D genes are given only for firm matches. Rows give clone size only sometimes, using once, few, many, or a class for an expanded clone.

d_call,clone_size,j_call,v_call,cdr3_aa,cdr3_nt
.,.,TRBJ1-3,TRBV6-5,CASTRPPGNTIYF,TGTGCCAGCACAAGGCCTCCTGGAAACACCATATATTTT
.,.,TRBJ2-3,TRBV7-2,CASSPGGRRVGDTQYF,TGTGCCAGCAGCCCAGGGGGGCGGCGGGTTGGGGATACGCAGTATTTT
.,.,TRBJ2-7,TRBV18,CASSPGSGVSLAEQYF,TGTGCCAGCTCACCGGGATCTGGGGTGTCGCTCGCCGAGCAGTACTTC
.,.,TRBJ2-7,TRBV5-1,CASSLAGSSYEQYF,TGCGCCAGCAGCTTGGCCGGCAGTTCCTACGAGCAGTACTTC
.,few,TRBJ2-1,TRBV2,CASSEDRIDEQFF,TGTGCCAGCAGTGAAGACAGAATCGATGAGCAGTTCTTC
.,.,TRBJ1-1,TRBV4-3,CASSQVGSAFF,TGCGCCAGCAGCCAAGTCGGTAGCGCTTTCTTT
TRBD2,.,TRBJ2-7,TRBV10-3,CAISESVAGGPNQYF,TGTGCCATCAGTGAGTCGGTAGCGGGAGGGCCAAATCAGTACTTC
.,.,TRBJ2-1,TRBV9,CASSDGVYNEQFF,TGTGCCAGCAGCGATGGAGTGTACAATGAGCAGTTCTTC
.,.,TRBJ2-5,TRBV9,CASSVVGGAQETQYF,TGTGCCAGCAGCGTAGTGGGTGGGGCGCAAGAGACCCAGTACTTC
.,.,TRBJ1-2,TRBV30,CAWSPDGSNYGYTF,TGTGCCTGGAGTCCTGACGGGAGTAACTATGGCTACACCTTC
.,.,TRBJ2-5,TRBV19,CASGPEYQETQYF,TGTGCCAGTGGTCCAGAGTACCAAGAGACCCAGTACTTC
TRBD2,.,TRBJ2-2,TRBV27,CASSPLAGVPGELFF,TGTGCCAGCAGCCCTCTAGCGGGAGTCCCCGGGGAGCTGTTTTTT
TRBD1,.,TRBJ1-2,TRBV5-6,CASSRDRSFYGYTF,TGTGCCAGCAGCCGGGACAGGAGCTTCTATGGCTACACCTTC
.,.,TRBJ2-7,TRBV18,CASSPGTGSYEQYF,TGTGCCAGCTCACCAGGGACGGGGTCCTACGAGCAGTACTTC
TRBD2,.,TRBJ2-7,TRBV28,CASSLGSGVAAYEQYF,TGTGCCAGCAGTTTAGGTAGCGGGGTAGCCGCCTACGAGCAGTACTTC
.,.,TRBJ2-1,TRBV4-3,CASSQEKGDEQFF,TGCGCCAGCAGCCAGGAAAAAGGCGATGAGCAGTTCTTC
TRBD1,.,TRBJ1-1,TRBV10-3,CAISGTGGGTEAFF,TGTGCCATCAGTGGTACAGGGGGTGGTACTGAAGCTTTCTTT
TRBD1,.,TRBJ2-4,TRBV19,CASSIRGGQSIQYF,TGTGCCAGTAGTATAAGAGGGGGCCAGAGCATTCAGTACTTC
TRBD1,.,TRBJ1-5,TRBV6-5,CASSYGQGYNQPQHF,TGTGCCAGCAGTTACGGACAGGGGTACAATCAGCCCCAGCATTTT
.,.,TRBJ2-4,TRBV7-2,CASSLDLGLQYF,TGTGCCAGCAGCTTAGATCTGGGGCTTCAGTACTTC
.,.,TRBJ2-2,TRBV18,CASSPQDWASAGELFF,TGTGCCAGCTCACCACAAGACTGGGCAAGCGCCGGGGAGCTGTTTTTT
.,.,TRBJ2-6,TRBV5-1,CASSLGSSGANVLTF,TGCGCCAGCAGCTTGGGTTCCTCTGGGGCCAACGTCCTGACTTTC
.,.,TRBJ2-2,TRBV5-4,CASSLRGSLTGELFF,TGTGCCAGCAGCTTGCGGGGTAGCTTGACCGGGGAGCTGTTTTTT
.,.,TRBJ1-6,TRBV7-9,CASSHLTNSPLHF,TGTGCCAGCAGCCACCTTACGAATTCACCCCTCCACTTT